The next 32 T cell receptor beta chains were all read from a single sample in a study of blood T cell repertoires in COVID-19. TCRdb's table, derived via immunoSEQ multiplex PCR, lists solely in-frame clones and lacks some. The data show some 170,000 clones, roughly 82% seen once. The sequenced material came from peripheral blood. These receptors were obtained from a woman aged 70 to 79 with acute or convalescent COVID-19.

This clone showed up just once. The rearrangement uses TRBV9 and TRBJ1-1; 7 positions match TRBD1. Germline-derived CDR1 and CDR2 are SGDLS and YYNGEE. V lost 3 bases to trimming and J lost 1 base; unmatched junction nucleotides: 3. The CDR3 length is 14 residues. CDR3 DNA sequence: TGTGCCAGCAGCGCCCGGGACAGGAACACTGAAGCTTTCTTT. The encoded protein is CASSARDRNTEAFF.

This clone was seen only a few times. The chain links TRBV20-1 to TRBJ1-6; D is unclear. V was cut by 2 bases and J by 16 bases, with 12 bases left in between. This CDR3 spans 11 amino acids. Per germline, CDR1 DFQATT and CDR2 SNEGSKA (reference sequence). CDR3 residues: CSARQSQILHF. The CDR3 bases are TGCAGTGCTAGACAGTCCCAAATTCTCCACTTT.

The chain employs TRBV15 and TRBJ2-3, with TRBD2 matching 8 bases. Germline V lookup: CDR1 LNHNV, CDR2 YYDKDF (reference sequence). This CDR3 has 16 residues. The trim removed 2 bases at V and 2 bases at J, leaving 6 bases unmatched. The CDR3 coding sequence is TGTGCCACCAGCAGAAGACTAGCGTCTTCCACAGATACGCAGTATTTT. Translating it yields CATSRRLASSTDTQYF.

The chain employs TRBV5-5 and TRBJ2-1; perhaps TRBD2 as D (7 bases). V lost 9 bases and J lost 4, with 20 bases in between. The CDR3 loop spans 15 amino acids. Germline CDR1 SGHKS, CDR2 YYEKEE (reference sequence). The DNA of the CDR3 is TGTGCCACCAATTGGGGGGCTAGCGGATACAATGAGCAGTTCTTC. Translation: CATNWGASGYNEQFF. Full variable domain (rest looked up from reference TRBV5-5 and TRBJ2-1): DAGVTQSPTHLIKTRGQQVTLRCSPISGHKSVSWYQQVLGQGPQFIFQYYEKEERGRGNFPDRFSARQFPNYSSELNVNALLLGDSALYLCATNWGASGYNEQFFGPGTRLTVL.

The rearrangement uses TRBV6-2 or TRBV6-3 and TRBJ1-2; D perhaps matches TRBD1 (6 bases). Trimming shortened V by 5 bases and J by 4 bases, and 20 bases separated the two germline ends. CDR1 is MNHEY, CDR2 SVGEGT, per germline. This CDR3 is 16 amino acids long. The CDR3: CASSPPGTQTLYGYTF. CDR3 coding DNA: TGTGCCAGCAGTCCCCCCGGGACACAAACCCTCTATGGCTACACCTTC.

The chain links TRBV30 to TRBJ1-4; possible D gene TRBD1, 6 bases. Germline loops: CDR1 GTSNPN, CDR2 SVGIG (reference sequence). The CDR3 sequence is 13 residues long. V was pared by 8 bases and J by 6 bases, with 16 bases between. For the CDR3, the DNA is TGTGCCGGGCCCTGGGGGCGCGATGAAAAACTGTTTTTT. Amino acids: CAGPWGRDEKLFF.

The sample holds a few counts of this clone. This rearrangement joins TRBV28 to TRBJ2-1, with a weak D call TRBD2 (5 bases). Germline-derived CDR1 and CDR2 are MDHEN and SYDVKM. Trimming stripped 5 bases from V and 3 bases from J, with 14 bases between. The length of the CDR3 is 15 residues. In nucleotides, the CDR3 is TGTGCCAGCAGTCCTCGGAGCGGCAACTACAATGAGCAGTTCTTC. Amino acids: CASSPRSGNYNEQFF.

The chain couples TRBV7-2 to TRBJ1-1, with TRBD1 as a possible D gene (6 bases). Germline values: CDR1 SGHTA, CDR2 FQGNSA. The length of the CDR3 is 15 residues. Trimming stripped 1 base from V and 2 bases from J, with 11 bases between. CDR3 sequence (DNA): TGTGCCAGCAGCTTAGGGGGGACAACAAACACTGAAGCTTTCTTT. This codes for CASSLGGTTNTEAFF.

V is TRBV3-1 (or the pseudogene TRBV3-2) and J is TRBJ1-1; D is unresolved. In germline, CDR1 is LGHDT, CDR2 YNNKEL (reference sequence). V lost 3 bases, J lost 9 bases, and 17 bases lay in between. There are 14 residues in the CDR3. CDR3 residues: CASSQTDSPTKAFF. CDR3 DNA sequence: TGTGCCAGCAGCCAGACGGACTCCCCGACTAAAGCTTTCTTT.

V gene TRBV18 combines with J gene TRBJ2-5; 11 bases are shared with TRBD1. The CDR3 consists of 13 residues. V shed 3 bases and J 7 bases; nucleotides not matched to a gene: 1. The germline V gene encodes CDR1 KGHSH and CDR2 LQKENI. The CDR3 nucleotides read TGTGCCAGCTCACCCGGACAGGGGGCGACCCAGTACTTC. This gives the protein CASSPGQGATQYF.

The gene calls are TRBV2 and TRBJ1-5, with D uncertain. This CDR3 is 13 amino acids long. V shed 4 bases and J shed 6 bases, with 10 bases lying between them. Germline lookup yields CDR1 SNHLY and CDR2 FYNNEI. The CDR3 region is CASSAQAGQPQHF. The CDR3 nucleotides are TGTGCCAGCAGTGCCCAGGCGGGTCAGCCCCAGCATTTT.

The gene calls are TRBV6-2 or TRBV6-3 and TRBJ1-2, with a weak D call TRBD1 (5 bases). The CDR3 runs to 13 residues. Trimming stripped 5 bases from V and 2 bases from J, with 9 bases between. Looked up from germline, CDR1 is MNHEY and CDR2 is SVGEGT. The CDR3 here is CASSPRGNYGYTF. CDR3 nucleotide sequence: TGTGCCAGCAGTCCGCGGGGGAACTATGGCTACACCTTC.

The rearrangement uses TRBV7-2 and TRBJ2-3; TRBD2 agrees at 9 bases. The V gene end was trimmed by 3 bases and the J gene end by 2 bases; junction bases not matched to a gene: 6. Germline V CDR1 and CDR2: SGHTA, FQGNSA. CDR3 length: 16 amino acids. The CDR3 DNA follows: TGTGCCAGCAGCTTCTTTGGCGGGGGGGCCACAGATACGCAGTATTTT. Its translation is CASSFFGGGATDTQYF.

The rearrangement uses TRBV27 and TRBJ1-6, with TRBD1 as a possible D gene (6 bases). V lost 3 bases and J 7 bases, leaving 7 bases between the germline ends. The CDR3 has 13 amino acids. The V gene's germline CDR1 is MNHEY and CDR2 SMNVEV (reference sequence). The CDR3 coding sequence is TGTGCCAGCAGTTTTACAGGGAATTCACCCCTCCACTTT. It codes for CASSFTGNSPLHF.

V usage is TRBV7-9 and J usage is TRBJ2-1; the match to TRBD2 covers 7 bases. The J segment lost 5 bases and the V segment lost 2 bases, leaving 6 bases of the junction unmatched. The CDR3 covers 15 residues. The germline V gene encodes CDR1 SEHNR and CDR2 FQNEAQ (reference sequence). The CDR3 sequence is CASSLNVGTNNEQFF. CDR3 DNA: TGTGCCAGCAGCTTAAATGTCGGGACTAACAATGAGCAGTTCTTC. Together with reference TRBV7-9 and TRBJ2-1, the CDR3 gives the full variable domain: DTGVSQNPRHKITKRGQNVTFRCDPISEHNRLYWYRQTLGQGPEFLTYFQNEAQLEKSRLLSDRFSAERPKGSFSTLEIQRTEQGDSAMYLCASSLNVGTNNEQFFGPGTRLTVL.

V gene TRBV9 combines with J gene TRBJ2-5, with TRBD2 matching 12 bases. The CDR3 loop spans 15 amino acids. Germline V gene lookup returns CDR1 SGDLS and CDR2 YYNGEE. V was pared by 3 bases and J by 5 bases, with 5 bases of the junction left unmatched. Here the CDR3 DNA reads TGTGCCAGCAGCGCGACTAGCGGGGGCGTCGAGACCCAGTACTTC. Its protein is CASSATSGGVETQYF.

The V call is TRBV5-4, the J call TRBJ2-7, with TRBD1 identical over 9 bases. After removal of 4 bases from V and 5 bases from J, the junction contained 13 bases not matched to a gene. CDR1 is SGHNT and CDR2 is YYREEE in the germline V gene (reference sequence). CDR3 length: 16 amino acids. Written as DNA, the CDR3 is TGTGCCAGCAGCAGTTCGAAGGGACAGGGTTACCACGAGCAGTACTTC. Residues: CASSSSKGQGYHEQYF. The full variable domain, completed using reference TRBV5-4 and TRBJ2-7, is ETGVTQSPTHLIKTRGQQVTLRCSSQSGHNTVSWYQQALGQGPQFIFQYYREEENGRGNFPPRFSGLQFPNYSSELNVNALELDDSALYLCASSSSKGQGYHEQYFGPGTRLTVT.

V is TRBV3-1 (or the pseudogene TRBV3-2) and J is TRBJ1-6, with no clear D. This CDR3 region has 14 residues. Trimming shortened V by 0 bases and J by 7 bases, and 7 bases separated the two germline ends. CDR1 and CDR2 (germline): LGHDT, YNNKEL (reference sequence). The CDR3 is CASSQDLSNSPLHF. For the CDR3, the DNA is TGTGCCAGCAGCCAAGACCTATCAAATTCACCCCTCCACTTT.

This chain links TRBV19 with TRBJ1-5, with a weak D call TRBD1 (5 bases). V was cut by 3 bases and J by 4 bases, with 19 bases left in between. This CDR3 is built from 17 residues. Germline V gene data show CDR1 as LNHDA and CDR2 as SQIVND (reference sequence). The DNA of the CDR3 is TGTGCCAGTAGTATTTCGGTCTCCCGGGGGAGAAATCAGCCCCAGCATTTT. This encodes CASSISVSRGRNQPQHF.

The chain links TRBV9 to TRBJ2-1; TRBD2 matches at 13 bases. Germline CDR1 SGDLS, CDR2 YYNGEE. V was pared by 4 bases and J by 6 bases, with 7 bases of the junction left unmatched. This CDR3 has 16 amino acids. The DNA of the CDR3 is TGTGCCAGCAGCTCCCCCGGGACTAGCGGGACCAATGAGCAGTTCTTC. It encodes CASSSPGTSGTNEQFF.

This clone was seen just once. An end of the junction differs from the germline gene, which may be a read error. The rearrangement uses TRBV7-7 and TRBJ2-1; 14 nucleotides line up with TRBD2. The CDR3 totals 13 residues. Germline V gene lookup returns CDR1 SSHAT and CDR2 FNYEAQ (reference sequence). CDR3 sequence: CASSLGTSGGIFF. The CDR3, as DNA: TGTGCTAGCAGCCTAGGGACTAGCGGGGGCATTTTCTTC.

The chain carries TRBV6-2 or TRBV6-3 and TRBJ2-5; D perhaps matches TRBD2 (6 bases). The CDR3 is made up of 16 amino acids. The V and J ends lost 5 bases and 0 bases respectively, with 16 bases between them. Germline CDR1 reads MNHEY; CDR2 reads SVGEGT. CDR3 coding DNA: TGTGCCAGCAGTATCAACTTAGCGGAAGACCAAGAGACCCAGTACTTC. Residues: CASSINLAEDQETQYF.

The count of this clone is one. The V gene is TRBV29-1, the J gene TRBJ1-5, with 9 bases fitting TRBD1. CDR1 SQVTM and CDR2 ANQGSEA come from the germline V gene. Losses at the gene ends were 4 bases for V and 4 bases for J; bases not matched to a gene: 2. The CDR3 is 13 amino acids. CDR3 protein: CSVGTGDNQPQHF. The CDR3, as DNA: TGCAGCGTTGGGACAGGGGATAATCAGCCCCAGCATTTT.

The chain combines TRBV7-2 with TRBJ1-3; 11 bases are shared with TRBD1. The CDR3 is 18 amino acids. J gave up 0 bases and V 5 bases, and 9 bases lay outside the gene matches. Germline loops: CDR1 SGHTA, CDR2 FQGNSA. The CDR3 region has the DNA TGTGCCAGCAGCACCCGGACAGGGGGCACTTTCTCTGGAAACACCATATATTTT. It specifies CASSTRTGGTFSGNTIYF.

This chain joins TRBV29-1 and TRBJ2-5; D may be TRBD2 (6 bases). Germline V gene data show CDR1 as SQVTM and CDR2 as ANQGSEA. The CDR3 totals 11 residues. Between the trimmed V and J ends, which lost 4 bases and 10 bases, there was a span of 13 bases. The DNA of the CDR3 is TGCAGCGTTGGTATCGGAGGGATCCAGTACTTC. Protein: CSVGIGGIQYF.

The chain has TRBV27 and TRBJ2-3; D is uncertain. The germline gives CDR1 MNHEY, CDR2 SMNVEV (reference sequence). V dropped 2 bases and J dropped 4 bases, with 4 bases sitting between them. The CDR3 is 12 residues long. CDR3 nucleotide sequence: TGTGCCAGCAGTTTAGGGCCAGATACGCAGTATTTT. Translated: CASSLGPDTQYF.

The J gene is TRBJ2-3, the V gene TRBV9; the match to TRBD2 covers 8 bases. In germline, CDR1 is SGDLS, CDR2 YYNGEE. The CDR3 spans 13 residues. Trimming took 8 bases from V and 3 from J; bases not matched to a gene: 5. The CDR3 protein is CASSGGGTDTQYF. Here the CDR3 DNA reads TGTGCCAGTTCGGGAGGGGGGACAGATACGCAGTATTTT.

The CDR3 DNA sequence: TGTGCCAGCAGTTTTTCGGGGATTGATAATTCACCCCTCCACTTT. This codes for CASSFSGIDNSPLHF. The rearrangement links TRBV27 to TRBJ1-6; D ambiguous. The germline CDR1 and CDR2 sequences are MNHEY and SMNVEV (reference sequence). This CDR3 contains 15 residues. Trimming pared 3 bases from V and 5 bases from J, leaving 11 bases between.

This rearrangement joins TRBV5-1 to TRBJ2-5; D perhaps matches TRBD2 (5 bases). V was clipped by 0 bases and J by 5 bases, with 11 bases between them. Germline assignment: CDR1 SGHRS and CDR2 YFSETQ. The CDR3 has 14 residues. CDR3: CASSLVGSEETQYF. CDR3 sequence (DNA): TGCGCCAGCAGCTTGGTTGGTAGCGAGGAGACCCAGTACTTC.

V gene TRBV5-1 combines with J gene TRBJ1-2; TRBD1 matches 7 bases. Per germline, CDR1 SGHRS and CDR2 YFSETQ. This CDR3 has 16 residues. Trimming at V came to 4 bases and at J to 0 bases, leaving 9 bases not matched to a gene. The CDR3 bases are TGCGCCAGCAGCGTGCAAACCGGGACAGCTAACTATGGCTACACCTTC. Protein product: CASSVQTGTANYGYTF.

The rearrangement uses TRBV7-2 and TRBJ2-1; D unclear. Trimming left V 8 bases short and J 3 bases short, with 8 bases between. CDR1 and CDR2 (germline): SGHTA, FQGNSA. This CDR3 comprises 12 residues. The CDR3 reads CASSLLYNEQFF. The CDR3 DNA reads as TGTGCCAGCTCCTTACTCTACAATGAGCAGTTCTTC.

V gene TRBV6-5 combines with J gene TRBJ2-7; tentatively, D is TRBD2 (5 bases). The germline gives CDR1 MNHEY, CDR2 SVGAGI. CDR3 size: 14 residues. V lost 6 bases to trimming and J lost 0 bases, with 12 bases between them. The CDR3 DNA sequence: TGTGCCAGCAGGCGGGCCCGCATCTCCTACGAGCAGTACTTC. This sequence encodes CASRRARISYEQYF.